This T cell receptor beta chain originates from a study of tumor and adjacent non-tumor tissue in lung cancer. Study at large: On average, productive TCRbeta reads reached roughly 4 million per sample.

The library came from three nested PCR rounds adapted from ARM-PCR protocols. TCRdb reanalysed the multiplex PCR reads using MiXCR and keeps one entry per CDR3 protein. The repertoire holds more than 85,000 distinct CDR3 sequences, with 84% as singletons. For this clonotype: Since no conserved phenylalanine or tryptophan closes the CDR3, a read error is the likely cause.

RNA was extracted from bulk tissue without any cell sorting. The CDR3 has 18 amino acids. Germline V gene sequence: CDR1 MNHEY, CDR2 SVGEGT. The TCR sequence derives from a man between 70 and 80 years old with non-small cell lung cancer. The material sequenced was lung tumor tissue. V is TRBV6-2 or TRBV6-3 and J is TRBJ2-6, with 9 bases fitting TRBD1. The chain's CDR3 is CASRSSGQGTSGTNVLTL. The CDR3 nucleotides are TGTGCCAGCAGGTCCTCGGGACAGGGTACATCTGGGACCAACGTCCTGACTCTC.